Listed here is a single T cell receptor beta chain. It has no known antigen specificity. No base quality values were provided; no much bigger clone lies one nucleotide off. These data are taken from a study of blood T cell repertoires in COVID-19 (dated by TCRdb to the early 2020s). Turning to the overall study: The collaborator samples originated in the United States, Italy and Spain and spanned the acute and convalescent phases of COVID-19. The material from the prospective study consisted of cDNA or gDNA derived from T cells, B-cell-depleted T cells, or PBMCs. Deeply sampled blood TCRbeta repertoires from subjects exposed to, actively infected with, or recovered from COVID-19 were included in the dataset. The repertoires were released in a freely available public database meant as a resource for research on the immune response to SARS-CoV-2. Samples came from the ongoing ImmuneRACE study (first 160 participants) plus 1,254 subjects from 6 global collaborators. The sample metadata nearly always contained a de-identified subject ID, COVID-19 status, age in years and sex. Where available, HLA class I and class II types were taken from metadata supplied by the sample provider and were not determined by assay-based typing. Beyond this particular receptor, the publication reports: The quantity of clinical and demographic metadata differed by source and by participant and was supplied without curation.

The CDR3, cysteine through phenylalanine, is 14 amino acids long. Of the read, only the CDR3 DNA is kept; its 42 bases are in frame from base 1. CDR1 and CDR2, per the germline V gene, are SGHTA and FQGNSA. V and J lose 2 bases and 4 bases, and a span of 11 bases separates them. The immunoSEQ Assay, a bias-controlled multiplex PCR, was used to amplify TCRbeta CDR3 regions from genomic DNA. In the authors' own workflow: Within the assay, amplification of reference gene primers was used to estimate how many nucleated cells each sample contained. To quantify the absolute abundance of each unique TCRbeta CDR3 rearrangement, sequence reads were collapsed and filtered. For each sample, productive Simpson clonality was calculated by taking the square root of Simpson's diversity index across productive rearrangements. TCRdb obtained this table from immuneACCESS and retained in-frame rearrangements with V and J assigned. These tables miss some clones; where compared with another copy, unresolved V genes account for less than half of the shortfall, and the remainder is unexplained. From that table come the V and J calls and clone size; the DNA was used to work out D and trimming. The sample table shows more than 65,000 clones, and about 85% are seen once. The biggest ten clones account for approximately 4.6% of the sample.

The collaborating institutions used their own protocols to collect whole blood in K2EDTA tubes. For TCRbeta analysis, collaborators shipped samples in one of three forms: frozen whole blood, isolated PBMCs, or DNA extracted from either of those sample types. This receptor chain uses TRBV7-2 and TRBJ1-1, and TRBD1 may be the D gene, going by 5 matching bases. The material sequenced was peripheral blood. The clonotype comes from a man at least 80 years old with acute or convalescent COVID-19. The CDR3 protein sequence reads: CASSLNGQGTEAFF. The nucleotide sequence is TGTGCCAGCAGCTTAAACGGGCAGGGCACTGAAGCTTTCTTT. With the portions outside the CDR3 filled from the reference TRBV7-2 and TRBJ1-1 genes, the complete variable region becomes GAGVSQSPSNKVTEKGKDVELRCDPISGHTALYWYRQSLGQGLEFLIYFQGNSAPDKSGLPSDRFSAERTGGSVSTLTIQRTQQEDSAVYLCASSLNGQGTEAFFGQGTRLTVV.